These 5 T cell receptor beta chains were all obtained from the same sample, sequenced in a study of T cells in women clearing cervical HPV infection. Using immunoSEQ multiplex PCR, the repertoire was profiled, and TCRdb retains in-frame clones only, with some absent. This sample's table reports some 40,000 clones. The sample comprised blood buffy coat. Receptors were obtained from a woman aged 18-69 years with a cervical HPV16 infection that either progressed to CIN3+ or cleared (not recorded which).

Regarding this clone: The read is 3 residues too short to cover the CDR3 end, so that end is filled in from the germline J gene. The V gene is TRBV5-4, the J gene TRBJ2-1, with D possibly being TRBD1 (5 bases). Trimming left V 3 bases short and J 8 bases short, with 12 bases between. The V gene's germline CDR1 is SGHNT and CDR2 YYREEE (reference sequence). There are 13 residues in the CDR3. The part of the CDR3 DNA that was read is TGTGCCAGCAGCTCAGGGCAGGTAGATGAG. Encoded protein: CASSSGQVDE. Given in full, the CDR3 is CASSSGQVDEQFF.

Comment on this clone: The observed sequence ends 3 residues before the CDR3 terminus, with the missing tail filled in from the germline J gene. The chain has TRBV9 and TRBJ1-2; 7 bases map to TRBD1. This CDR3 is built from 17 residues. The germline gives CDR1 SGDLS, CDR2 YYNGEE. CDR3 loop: CASSTPTGSDSIGGYTF. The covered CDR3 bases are TGTGCCAGCAGCACCCCGACAGGGAGCGACTCTATAGGGGGC. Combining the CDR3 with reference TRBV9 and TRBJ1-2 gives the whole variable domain DSGVTQTPKHLITATGQRVTLRCSPRSGDLSVYWYQQSLDQGLQFLIQYYNGEERAKGNILERFSAQQFPDLHSELNLSSLELGDSALYFCASSTPTGSDSIGGYTFGSGTRLTVV.

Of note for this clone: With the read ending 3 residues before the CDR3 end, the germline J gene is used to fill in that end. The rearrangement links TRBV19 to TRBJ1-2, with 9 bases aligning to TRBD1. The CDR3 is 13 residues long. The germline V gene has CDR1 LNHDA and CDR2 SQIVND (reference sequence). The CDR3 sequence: CASSVQGADIYTF. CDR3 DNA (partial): TGTGCCAGTAGCGTACAGGGGGCGGACATC. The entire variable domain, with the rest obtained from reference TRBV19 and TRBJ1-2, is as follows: DGGITQSPKYLFRKEGQNVTLSCEQNLNHDAMYWYRQDPGQGLRLIYYSQIVNDFQKGDIAEGYSVSREKKESFPLTVTSAQKNPTAFYLCASSVQGADIYTFGSGTRLTVV.

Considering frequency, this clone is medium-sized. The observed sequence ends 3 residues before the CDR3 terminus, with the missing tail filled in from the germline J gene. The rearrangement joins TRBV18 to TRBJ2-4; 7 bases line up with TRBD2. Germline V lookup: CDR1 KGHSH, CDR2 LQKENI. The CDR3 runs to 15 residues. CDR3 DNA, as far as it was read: TGTGCCAGCTCACCACGGCGGGAGCGAGTGGAGACT. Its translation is CASSPRRERVET. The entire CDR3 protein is CASSPRRERVETQYF. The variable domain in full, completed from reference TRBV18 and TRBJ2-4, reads NAGVMQNPRHLVRRRGQEARLRCSPMKGHSHVYWYRQLPEEGLKFMVYLQKENIIDESGMPKERFSAEFPKEGPSILRIQQVVRGDSAAYFCASSPRRERVETQYFGAGTRLSVL.

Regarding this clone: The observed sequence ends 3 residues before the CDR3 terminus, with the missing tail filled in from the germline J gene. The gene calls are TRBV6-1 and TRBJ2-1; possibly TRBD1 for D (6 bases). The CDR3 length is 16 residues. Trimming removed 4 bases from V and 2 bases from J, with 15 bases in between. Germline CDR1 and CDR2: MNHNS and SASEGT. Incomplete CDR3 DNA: TGTGCCAGCAGTGGACCAACAGGGACCACCTACAATGAG. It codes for CASSGPTGTTYNE. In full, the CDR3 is CASSGPTGTTYNEQFF.